These 17 T cell receptor beta chains were sequenced from one sample in a study of T-cell memory formation after mild COVID-19. Via MiXCR, TCRdb re-called the 5' RACE reads, giving one row per CDR3 protein. Of some 410,000 distinct CDR3 sequences in the sample, about 25% were seen once. Material: PBMCs or a T cell subset sorted from them (not recorded which). The origin of the receptors is an adult woman who had mild COVID-19 (a few samples of this study predate the infection). Cell type and time point are not known.

This clonotype was observed a few times. The J gene is TRBJ2-1, the V gene TRBV7-9; 8 bases are a match to TRBD2. Trimming took 3 bases from V and 10 from J; bases not matched to a gene: 8. Germline V lookup: CDR1 SEHNR, CDR2 FQNEAQ (reference sequence). The CDR3 is made up of 14 amino acids. Here the CDR3 reads CASSLGAGVGEQFF. The CDR3 DNA reads as TGTGCCAGCAGCTTGGGAGCGGGAGTTGGGGAGCAGTTCTTC. The complete variable domain, with remaining parts taken from reference TRBV7-9 and TRBJ2-1, reads DTGVSQNPRHKITKRGQNVTFRCDPISEHNRLYWYRQTLGQGPEFLTYFQNEAQLEKSRLLSDRFSAERPKGSFSTLEIQRTEQGDSAMYLCASSLGAGVGEQFFGPGTRLTVL.

This clonotype was counted a few times. The chain carries TRBV5-1 and TRBJ2-5; D remains ambiguous. Per the germline V gene, CDR1 is SGHRS and CDR2 is YFSETQ. With 0 bases removed from V and 1 base from J, the gap between germline ends came to 10 bases. The CDR3 extends over 15 amino acids. The chain's CDR3 is CASSLATGIQETQYF. The CDR3 DNA reads as TGCGCCAGCAGCTTGGCCACCGGAATCCAAGAGACCCAGTACTTC.

The gene calls are TRBV5-1 and TRBJ1-1; D possibly corresponds to TRBD1 (6 bases). The CDR3 has 14 residues. The V end lost 4 bases, the J end lost 6 bases, and 16 bases lay between the germline ends. Germline lookup yields CDR1 SGHRS and CDR2 YFSETQ. The CDR3 region has the DNA TGCGCCAGCAGCCAATATACAGGGAGGGCTGAAGCTTTCTTT. Translation: CASSQYTGRAEAFF.

V is TRBV15 and J is TRBJ1-2, with TRBD1 matching 9 bases. The V gene end was trimmed by 0 bases and the J gene end by 8 bases; junction bases not matched to a gene: 4. Germline CDR1 is LNHNV and CDR2 is YYDKDF (reference sequence). CDR3 length: 14 residues. The DNA for the CDR3 is TGTGCCACCAGCAGAGATAGGACAGGGGTCGGCTACACCTTC. Translation gives CATSRDRTGVGYTF.

The rearrangement joins TRBV7-6 to TRBJ2-7; TRBD2 is a possible D gene (6 bases). Per the germline V gene, CDR1 is SGHVS and CDR2 is FNYEAQ. V was cut by 3 bases and J by 6 bases, with 24 bases left in between. CDR3 length: 17 amino acids. In nucleotides, the CDR3 is TGTGCCAGCAGCTTTAATCCGCGTCGGAATCAGGGAGGCGAGCAGTACTTC. The encoded protein is CASSFNPRRNQGGEQYF.

V and J are TRBV30 and TRBJ1-1; possibly TRBD1 for D (5 bases). Trimming pared 5 bases from V and 4 bases from J, leaving 14 bases between. The germline V gene has CDR1 GTSNPN and CDR2 SVGIG (reference sequence). The CDR3 covers 13 residues. Here the CDR3 DNA reads TGTGCCTGGGGGGGAGTAGTGGGCACTGAAGCTTTCTTT. It encodes CAWGGVVGTEAFF.

This clonotype has a handful of counts. This rearrangement joins TRBV12-3 or TRBV12-4 to TRBJ2-3, with 8 positions matching TRBD2. The CDR3 extends over 15 amino acids. The trim removed 3 bases at V and 2 bases at J, leaving 4 bases unmatched. The CDR3 DNA sequence: TGTGCCAGCAGTTTCGCGGGGGGTATCACAGATACGCAGTATTTT. Residues: CASSFAGGITDTQYF.

V usage is TRBV5-1 and J usage is TRBJ2-3; 11 bases map to TRBD1. Germline CDR1 and CDR2: SGHRS and YFSETQ. Trimming removed 3 bases from V and 3 bases from J; junction bases left unmatched: 6. This CDR3 is built from 16 residues. In DNA, the CDR3 is TGCGCCAGCAGCTCACGGACAGGGGGCAGGACAGATACGCAGTATTTT. Its protein is CASSSRTGGRTDTQYF.

This clonotype was detected only a few times. This chain joins TRBV18 and TRBJ2-1, with D hard to call. V was pared by 2 bases and J by 6 bases, with 8 bases between. The CDR3 totals 13 residues. The germline gives CDR1 KGHSH, CDR2 LQKENI. As DNA, the CDR3 is TGTGCCAGCTCACCAGAGTTGGGCAATGAGCAGTTCTTC. It codes for CASSPELGNEQFF.

This clonotype appeared a few times. The chain uses TRBV5-1 and TRBJ2-5, with D possibly TRBD2 on 5 matching bases. The ends were cut back, 4 bases at V and 4 bases at J, with 14 bases in the middle. Germline values: CDR1 SGHRS, CDR2 YFSETQ. The CDR3 has 14 amino acids. The CDR3 spells CASSAASFPETQYF. The CDR3 nucleotides read TGCGCCAGCAGCGCTGCTAGCTTCCCAGAGACCCAGTACTTC.

J is TRBJ2-5 and V is TRBV29-1; 9 bases match TRBD1. With 4 bases clipped from V and 5 bases from J, the junction kept 5 bases outside the gene matches. CDR3 length equals 13 residues. The germline V gene encodes CDR1 SQVTM and CDR2 ANQGSEA. CDR3 sequence (DNA): TGCAGCGTTGCGACAGGGGGGGGGGAGACCCAGTACTTC. Amino acid sequence: CSVATGGGETQYF.

V and J are TRBV12-3 or TRBV12-4 and TRBJ2-4; a possible D gene is TRBD2 (6 bases). CDR3 size: 15 residues. Trimming removed 6 bases from V and 8 bases from J, with 20 bases in between. This chain's CDR3 is CASRVGSGEKDIQYF. The CDR3 DNA reads as TGTGCCAGCAGGGTCGGTTCGGGGGAGAAGGACATTCAGTACTTC.

This clonotype came up many times. The chain carries TRBV12-3 or TRBV12-4 and TRBJ2-5, with TRBD2 identical over 8 bases. The V and J ends lost 5 bases and 2 bases, in that order; junction bases with no gene match: 4. The CDR3 consists of 14 residues. CDR3 sequence: CASSEAGVQETQYF. The CDR3 bases are TGTGCCAGCAGTGAAGCGGGGGTGCAAGAGACCCAGTACTTC.

The sample holds one count of this clonotype. V gene TRBV4-1 combines with J gene TRBJ2-4; D is ambiguous. V lost 5 bases, J lost 0 bases, and 11 bases lay in between. The CDR3 is 15 amino acids. Germline assignment: CDR1 MGHRA and CDR2 YSYEKL. CDR3 protein: CASSSSQLAKNIQYF. CDR3 DNA: TGCGCCAGCAGCTCGTCACAGCTAGCCAAAAACATTCAGTACTTC.

The CDR3 DNA is TGTGCCATCAGGAAACAGGGGGCAGCAGAGACCCAGTACTTC. This codes for CAIRKQGAAETQYF. The chain is built from TRBV10-3 and TRBJ2-5; TRBD1 matches 9 bases. This CDR3 has 14 residues. The V and J ends lost 6 bases and 4 bases, in that order; junction bases with no gene match: 6. Germline V gives CDR1 ENHRY, CDR2 SYGVKD.

This chain's CDR3 is CASSPRGKQETQYF. The CDR3, as DNA: TGTGCCAGCAGCCCGCGGGGGAAACAAGAGACCCAGTACTTC. The genes are TRBV11-2 and TRBJ2-5; TRBD2 matches 7 bases. The germline gives CDR1 SGHAT, CDR2 FQNNGV. J lost 2 bases, V lost 5 bases, and 5 bases had no gene match. This CDR3 contains 14 residues.

Comment on this clonotype: Germline is not matched at one junction end, which may reflect a read error. This chain uses TRBV20-1 with TRBJ2-1; 7 nucleotides agree with TRBD2. The CDR3 sequence is 17 residues long. CDR1 is DFQATT, CDR2 SNEGSKA, per germline (reference sequence). This CDR3 reads CSARDPNGRLASNERFF. DNA for the CDR3: TGCAGTGCTAGAGATCCGAACGGCAGACTAGCCAGCAATGAGCGGTTCTTC.